A single sample gave rise to the 5 T cell receptor beta chains below, sequenced in a study of T cell changes during pregnancy in multiple sclerosis. Assay used: immunoSEQ multiplex PCR; TCRdb lists only in-frame clones, some missing. Altogether about 36,000 clones are present, 80% to 95% being singletons, with the ten largest covering approximately 0.41%. Sequenced material: CD4+ T cells from peripheral blood mononuclear cells, taken in the third trimester of pregnancy. These receptor sequences come from a female donor in good health, enrolled as a control in a pregnancy study.

The chain carries TRBV6-1 and TRBJ1-1, with D possibly TRBD1 on 5 matching bases. The CDR3 runs 12 residues. The V end was cut by 6 bases, the J end by 8 bases, with 13 bases between. The V gene's germline CDR1 is MNHNS and CDR2 SASEGT. CDR3 amino acids: CASRPGSWEAFF. The CDR3 DNA reads TGTGCCAGCAGGCCAGGGTCATGGGAAGCTTTCTTT.

The rearrangement links TRBV7-9 to TRBJ2-7, with 9 bases matching TRBD1. The CDR3 is 16 residues long. Germline V lookup: CDR1 SEHNR, CDR2 FQNEAQ (reference sequence). J lost 4 bases, V lost 5 bases, and 12 bases had no gene match. The CDR3 coding sequence is TGTGCCAGCAGCCTCACCTCCGGGACAGGGACTTACGAGCAGTACTTC. This translates into CASSLTSGTGTYEQYF.

The chain couples TRBV5-8 to TRBJ1-5, with D maybe TRBD1 (6 bases). The CDR3 consists of 13 residues. The germline gives CDR1 SGHTS, CDR2 YDEGEE. The V gene lost 4 bases and the J gene lost 4 bases, with 9 bases spanning the gap. CDR3 sequence: CASSPTGNQPQHF. Here the CDR3 DNA reads TGTGCCAGCAGCCCGACAGGTAATCAGCCCCAGCATTTT.

This chain connects TRBV6-1 to TRBJ2-6; D is unclear. This CDR3 is built from 17 residues. Per germline, CDR1 MNHNS and CDR2 SASEGT. Trimming stripped 4 bases from V and 0 bases from J, with 13 bases between. CDR3 DNA sequence: TGTGCCAGCAGTGTTGTGAGGTTTACCTCTGGGGCCAACGTCCTGACTTTC. Residues: CASSVVRFTSGANVLTF.

The genes are TRBV7-9 and TRBJ1-1; D is unclear. The germline gives CDR1 SEHNR, CDR2 FQNEAQ (reference sequence). Trimming left V 1 base short and J 4 bases short, with 13 bases between. The CDR3 is 15 amino acids. This CDR3 reads CASSLVLARGTEAFF. In DNA form, the CDR3 reads TGTGCCAGCAGCTTAGTACTGGCAAGAGGCACTGAAGCTTTCTTT. Filled out from reference TRBV7-9 and TRBJ1-1, the complete variable domain reads DTGVSQNPRHKITKRGQNVTFRCDPISEHNRLYWYRQTLGQGPEFLTYFQNEAQLEKSRLLSDRFSAERPKGSFSTLEIQRTEQGDSAMYLCASSLVLARGTEAFFGQGTRLTVV.